This entry lists 6 T cell receptor beta chains sequenced from one sample in a study of cytomegalovirus exposure and HLA in healthy donors. PCR employed 60 Vbeta and 13 Jbeta primers. Clones were sequenced by immunoSEQ multiplex PCR, and TCRdb holds only the in-frame ones, with some missing. The sample has some 150,000 clones; approximately 82% are singletons. Sequenced: PBMCs. The receptors come from a man aged 30 to 39 in good health and CMV-seropositive.

J is TRBJ2-7 and V is TRBV29-1, with 12 bases fitting TRBD2. This CDR3 spans 13 amino acids. V trimming: 6 bases; J trimming: 4 bases; junction bases outside the gene matches: 4. CDR1 and CDR2 (germline): SQVTM, ANQGSEA. CDR3 region: CSVVGLAGYEQYF. CDR3 sequence (DNA): TGCAGCGTCGTAGGACTAGCGGGATACGAGCAGTACTTC.

J is TRBJ1-3 and V is TRBV12-1; TRBD1 is taken as the D call from the table, unchecked against the DNA. TRBV12-1 is shown as a pseudogene. The CDR3 covers 17 residues. CDR3 loop: CASSFRATGVSGNTIYF. CDR3 sequence (DNA): TGTGCCAGCAGCTTTCGTGCGACAGGGGTCTCGGGAAACACCATATATTTT.

This clone appeared a few times. The CDR3 protein is CASSFGDTEAFF. The CDR3 DNA follows: TGTGCCAGCAGCTTCGGAGACACTGAAGCTTTCTTT. The chain carries TRBV5-4 and TRBJ1-1, with D unclear. V lost 2 bases to trimming and J lost 3 bases, with 5 bases between them. The CDR3 is made up of 12 amino acids. The V gene's germline CDR1 is SGHNT and CDR2 YYREEE (reference sequence). Complete variable domain (other parts from reference TRBV5-4 and TRBJ1-1): ETGVTQSPTHLIKTRGQQVTLRCSSQSGHNTVSWYQQALGQGPQFIFQYYREEENGRGNFPPRFSGLQFPNYSSELNVNALELDDSALYLCASSFGDTEAFFGQGTRLTVV.

The chain combines TRBV5-4 with TRBJ2-3, with a possible D match to TRBD2 (6 bases). V lost 3 bases and J 6 bases, leaving 14 bases between the germline ends. CDR3 length equals 14 residues. The germline V gene has CDR1 SGHNT and CDR2 YYREEE (reference sequence). CDR3 amino acids: CASSSKLASDTQYF. CDR3 DNA: TGTGCCAGCAGCTCGAAACTAGCTTCCGATACGCAGTATTTT.

CDR3 in amino acids: CASSLSTSAYEQYF. The CDR3 DNA sequence: TGTGCCAGCAGCTTGTCGACTAGCGCCTACGAGCAGTACTTC. The gene calls are TRBV11-3 and TRBJ2-7, with TRBD2 matching over 8 bases. Germline V CDR1 and CDR2: SGHNT, YENEEA. V shed 3 bases, J shed 2 bases, and the junction held 3 bases outside the gene matches. The CDR3 spans 14 residues.

The gene calls are TRBV4-2 and TRBJ2-7; TRBD1 aligns across 9 bases. There are 15 residues in the CDR3. Unmatched junction bases numbered 3, after V lost 0 bases and J lost 3 bases. Germline CDR1 and CDR2: LGHNA and YNFKEQ. The CDR3 DNA reads as TGTGCCAGCAGCCAAGAGGACAGGGGTCACTACGAGCAGTACTTC. It codes for CASSQEDRGHYEQYF.